This is a list of T cell receptor beta chains from one sample in a study of CXCR3-negative and CXCR3-positive naive CD8 T cells. TCRdb reanalyzed the 5' RACE reads and collapses them to one entry per CDR3 protein, without DNA. This specimen shows about 60,000 distinct CDR3 sequences; the ten leading clones hold 0.5% to 0.6%. The specimen was naive CXCR3+ CD8+ T cells from blood. These receptors came from a human donor in good health. Some clones in this sample may be carry-over from other donors' samples. Both conserved end residues are part of each CDR3.

j_gene: TRBJ2-7
v_gene: TRBV29-1
CDR3aa: CSVRAPRGYEQHF

j_gene: TRBJ2-1
v_gene: TRBV5-1
CDR3aa: CASSTDRGYYNEQFF

j_gene: TRBJ2-3
v_gene: TRBV6-6
CDR3aa: CASSYVGGARDTQYF

j_gene: TRBJ1-2
v_gene: TRBV27
CDR3aa: CASSTRPGSDYGYTF

j_gene: TRBJ2-7
v_gene: TRBV5-1
CDR3aa: CASSPGLASYEQYF

j_gene: TRBJ2-1
v_gene: TRBV3-1
CDR3aa: CASSQDLVFEQFF

j_gene: TRBJ2-1
v_gene: TRBV5-6
CDR3aa: CASSPGQSIWAYNEQFF

j_gene: TRBJ2-7
v_gene: TRBV14
CDR3aa: CDSSSVLAGFHEQYF

j_gene: TRBJ2-1
v_gene: TRBV15
CDR3aa: CATSREPDTSGVYNEQFF

j_gene: TRBJ1-4
v_gene: TRBV4-3
CDR3aa: CASSQDRWQANEKLFF

j_gene: TRBJ2-3
v_gene: TRBV4-3
CDR3aa: CASSQGPSGGLTDTQYF

j_gene: TRBJ2-3
v_gene: TRBV7-8
CDR3aa: CASSFPDTGPKDTQYF

j_gene: TRBJ1-1
v_gene: TRBV7-3
CDR3aa: CASSFLGGAEAFF

j_gene: TRBJ1-5
v_gene: TRBV28
CDR3aa: CASIPGQVNNQPQHF

j_gene: TRBJ2-2
v_gene: TRBV6-6
CDR3aa: CASSPEGAGGYTGELFF

j_gene: TRBJ2-5
v_gene: TRBV29-1
CDR3aa: CSVELPDEETQYF

j_gene: TRBJ1-1
v_gene: TRBV9
CDR3aa: CASSAGQGTEAFF

j_gene: TRBJ2-2
v_gene: TRBV10-1
CDR3aa: CASSDREGTGELFF

j_gene: TRBJ1-1
v_gene: TRBV7-2
CDR3aa: CASSITIIGQPAPEAFF